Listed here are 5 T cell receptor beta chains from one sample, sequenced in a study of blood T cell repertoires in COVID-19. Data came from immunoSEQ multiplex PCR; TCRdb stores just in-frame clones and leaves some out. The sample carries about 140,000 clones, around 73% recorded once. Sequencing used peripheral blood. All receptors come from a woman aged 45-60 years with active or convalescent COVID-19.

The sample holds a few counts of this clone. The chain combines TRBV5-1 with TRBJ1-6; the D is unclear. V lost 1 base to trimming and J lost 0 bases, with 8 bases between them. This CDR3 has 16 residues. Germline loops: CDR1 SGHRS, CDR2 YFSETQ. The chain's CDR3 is CASSLTESSYNSPLHF. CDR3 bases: TGCGCCAGCAGCTTGACGGAGAGCTCCTATAATTCACCCCTCCACTTT. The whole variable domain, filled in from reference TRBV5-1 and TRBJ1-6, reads KAGVTQTPRYLIKTRGQQVTLSCSPISGHRSVSWYQQTPGQGLQFLFEYFSETQRNKGNFPGRFSGRQFSNSRSEMNVSTLELGDSALYLCASSLTESSYNSPLHFGNGTRLTVT.

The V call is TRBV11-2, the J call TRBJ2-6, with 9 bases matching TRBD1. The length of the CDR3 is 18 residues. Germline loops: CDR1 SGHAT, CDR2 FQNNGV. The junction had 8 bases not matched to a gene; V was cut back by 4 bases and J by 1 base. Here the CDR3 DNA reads TGTGCCAGCAGCTGGAGGGGGGACAGGGAATCTGGGGCCAACGTCCTGACTTTC. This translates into CASSWRGDRESGANVLTF.

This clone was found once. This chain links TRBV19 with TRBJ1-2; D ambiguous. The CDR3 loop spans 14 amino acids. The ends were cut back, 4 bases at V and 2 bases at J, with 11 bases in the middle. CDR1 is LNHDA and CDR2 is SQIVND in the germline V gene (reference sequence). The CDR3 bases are TGTGCCAGTAGTAGGGAGGTAGGGAACTATGGCTACACCTTC. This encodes CASSREVGNYGYTF.

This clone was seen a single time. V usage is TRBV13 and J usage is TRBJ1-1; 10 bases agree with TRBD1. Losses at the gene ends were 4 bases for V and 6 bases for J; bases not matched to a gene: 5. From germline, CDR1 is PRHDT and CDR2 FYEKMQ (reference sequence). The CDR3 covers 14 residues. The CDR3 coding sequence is TGTGCCAGCAGCTCGACAGGGGGCTCCCCTGAAGCTTTCTTT. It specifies CASSSTGGSPEAFF.

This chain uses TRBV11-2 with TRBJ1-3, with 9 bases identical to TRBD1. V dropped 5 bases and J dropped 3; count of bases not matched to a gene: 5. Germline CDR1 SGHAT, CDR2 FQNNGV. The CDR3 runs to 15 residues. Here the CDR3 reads CASSLRTGDGNTIYF. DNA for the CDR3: TGTGCCAGCAGCCTTCGGACAGGGGATGGAAACACCATATATTTT.